These T cell receptor beta chains were read from a single sample in a study of CD8 T cells in Susac syndrome. TCRdb recomputed calls from the immunoSEQ multiplex PCR reads with MiXCR, one row per CDR3 protein. The table records some 200,000 distinct CDR3 sequences, about 93% of them present only once. Sequencing was carried out using CD8+ T cells from PBMCs. The source of these receptors is a human donor with multiple sclerosis. Both conserved end residues are part of each CDR3. The D gene is left open where the match is weak. Clone size is not always given. Where it is, it says once, few, many or a class for expanded clones.

J gene: TRBJ2-7
D gene: -
clone size: -
V gene: TRBV4-2
CDR3 protein: CASSQDHQRGYEQYF
CDR3 DNA: TGTGCCAGCAGCCAAGATCACCAGCGAGGCTACGAGCAGTACTTC

J gene: TRBJ1-2
D gene: -
clone size: -
V gene: TRBV24-1
CDR3 protein: CATSDLDRDYGYTF
CDR3 DNA: TGTGCCACCAGTGACCTAGACAGAGATTATGGCTACACCTTC

J gene: TRBJ1-5
D gene: -
clone size: -
V gene: TRBV30
CDR3 protein: CAWSGNLAEPQHF
CDR3 DNA: TGTGCCTGGAGTGGGAATTTAGCAGAGCCCCAGCATTTT

J gene: TRBJ2-5
D gene: -
clone size: -
V gene: TRBV18
CDR3 protein: CASSPRRFRNQETQYF
CDR3 DNA: TGTGCCAGCTCACCACGTCGTTTCAGAAACCAAGAGACCCAGTACTTC

J gene: TRBJ2-1
D gene: TRBD1
clone size: -
V gene: TRBV25-1
CDR3 protein: CASGTGGYNEQFF
CDR3 DNA: TGTGCCAGTGGGACAGGGGGCTACAATGAGCAGTTCTTC

J gene: TRBJ1-1
D gene: -
clone size: -
V gene: TRBV7-3
CDR3 protein: CASSPGVGSTEAFF
CDR3 DNA: TGTGCCAGCAGCCCAGGGGTCGGAAGCACTGAAGCTTTCTTT

J gene: TRBJ1-1
D gene: -
clone size: -
V gene: TRBV19
CDR3 protein: CASSQGISEAFF
CDR3 DNA: TGTGCCAGTAGTCAGGGGATTTCCGAAGCTTTCTTT

J gene: TRBJ1-2
D gene: -
clone size: -
V gene: TRBV5-5
CDR3 protein: CASSLWKGTNYGYTF
CDR3 DNA: TGTGCCAGCAGCCTTTGGAAGGGGACCAACTATGGCTACACCTTC

J gene: TRBJ1-2
D gene: TRBD1
clone size: -
V gene: TRBV12-3/TRBV12-4
CDR3 protein: CASSTGTGDGYTF
CDR3 DNA: TGTGCCAGCAGTACCGGGACAGGCGACGGCTACACCTTC

J gene: TRBJ2-7
D gene: -
clone size: -
V gene: TRBV19
CDR3 protein: CASTQRVADPPYEQYF
CDR3 DNA: TGTGCCAGTACCCAACGGGTAGCGGACCCCCCATACGAGCAGTACTTC

J gene: TRBJ2-1
D gene: TRBD1
clone size: -
V gene: TRBV3-1
CDR3 protein: CASTPEGGSYNEQFF
CDR3 DNA: TGTGCCAGCACCCCTGAAGGGGGCAGTTACAATGAGCAGTTCTTC

J gene: TRBJ1-2
D gene: -
clone size: -
V gene: TRBV9
CDR3 protein: CASSGTGPYTF
CDR3 DNA: TGTGCCAGCAGCGGAACAGGGCCCTACACCTTC

J gene: TRBJ2-1
D gene: -
clone size: -
V gene: TRBV7-9
CDR3 protein: CASTLKGSYNEQFF
CDR3 DNA: TGTGCCAGCACCCTAAAAGGCTCCTACAATGAGCAGTTCTTC

J gene: TRBJ1-1
D gene: -
clone size: -
V gene: TRBV7-9
CDR3 protein: CASSLRRCGGRDTEAFF
CDR3 DNA: TGTGCCAGCAGCCTTCGGAGATGCGGCGGCAGGGACACTGAAGCTTTCTTT

J gene: TRBJ1-1
D gene: -
clone size: -
V gene: TRBV6-1
CDR3 protein: CASGLNTEAFF
CDR3 DNA: TGTGCCAGCGGGCTGAACACTGAAGCTTTCTTT

J gene: TRBJ2-7
D gene: -
clone size: -
V gene: TRBV4-3
CDR3 protein: CASSQIPGTSYEQYF
CDR3 DNA: TGCGCCAGCAGCCAAATCCCGGGGACGTCCTACGAGCAGTACTTC

J gene: TRBJ2-7
D gene: TRBD1
clone size: -
V gene: TRBV12-3/TRBV12-4
CDR3 protein: CATGQGTYEQYF
CDR3 DNA: TGTGCCACAGGACAGGGCACCTACGAGCAGTACTTC

J gene: TRBJ1-1
D gene: -
clone size: -
V gene: TRBV30
CDR3 protein: CAWSLDDATEAFF
CDR3 DNA: TGTGCCTGGAGTCTAGACGACGCCACTGAAGCTTTCTTT

J gene: TRBJ2-6
D gene: TRBD1
clone size: few
V gene: TRBV9
CDR3 protein: CASSDPRGTGANVLTF
CDR3 DNA: TGTGCCAGCAGCGACCCCAGGGGGACTGGGGCCAACGTCCTGACTTTC

J gene: TRBJ2-5
D gene: -
clone size: -
V gene: TRBV6-5
CDR3 protein: CASSPRGEMETQYF
CDR3 DNA: TGTGCCAGCAGCCCCAGGGGGGAGATGGAGACCCAGTACTTC

J gene: TRBJ2-1
D gene: -
clone size: -
V gene: TRBV20-1
CDR3 protein: CSARDLASSSYNEQFF
CDR3 DNA: TGCAGTGCTAGAGATCTGGCCTCCAGCTCCTACAATGAGCAGTTCTTC

J gene: TRBJ1-2
D gene: -
clone size: -
V gene: TRBV6-5
CDR3 protein: CASSYSRGWGYTF
CDR3 DNA: TGTGCCAGCAGTTACTCGAGGGGCTGGGGCTACACCTTC

J gene: TRBJ1-1
D gene: TRBD1
clone size: -
V gene: TRBV4-3
CDR3 protein: CASSQEDTGGTEAFF
CDR3 DNA: TGCGCCAGCAGCCAAGAGGACACAGGGGGAACTGAAGCTTTCTTT

J gene: TRBJ2-1
D gene: -
clone size: -
V gene: TRBV7-8
CDR3 protein: CASSPRRNEQFF
CDR3 DNA: TGTGCCAGCAGCCCCAGGAGGAATGAGCAGTTCTTC

J gene: TRBJ2-7
D gene: -
clone size: -
V gene: TRBV4-2
CDR3 protein: CASSQELWVDTYEQYF
CDR3 DNA: TGTGCCAGCAGCCAAGAATTATGGGTAGATACCTACGAGCAGTACTTC

J gene: TRBJ2-5
D gene: -
clone size: -
V gene: TRBV9
CDR3 protein: CASSHRGYIQETQYF
CDR3 DNA: TGTGCCAGCAGCCACCGGGGATATATTCAGGAGACCCAGTACTTC

J gene: TRBJ1-6
D gene: -
clone size: -
V gene: TRBV6-1
CDR3 protein: CASIDRLSSYNSPLHF
CDR3 DNA: TGTGCCAGCATCGACAGGCTGAGCTCCTATAATTCACCCCTCCACTTT

J gene: TRBJ2-1
D gene: -
clone size: -
V gene: TRBV7-9
CDR3 protein: CASSYTTGLSYNEQFF
CDR3 DNA: TGTGCCAGCAGCTACACGACAGGCTTATCCTACAATGAGCAGTTCTTC

J gene: TRBJ2-1
D gene: -
clone size: once
V gene: TRBV5-6
CDR3 protein: CASKVEGFEQFF
CDR3 DNA: TGTGCCAGCAAGGTGGAAGGGTTTGAGCAGTTCTTC

J gene: TRBJ2-7
D gene: -
clone size: -
V gene: TRBV5-6
CDR3 protein: CASSFWSPENEQYF
CDR3 DNA: TGTGCCAGCAGCTTTTGGTCCCCAGAGAACGAGCAGTACTTC

J gene: TRBJ1-5
D gene: -
clone size: -
V gene: TRBV20-1
CDR3 protein: CSARERGAGVTLSNQPQHF
CDR3 DNA: TGCAGTGCTAGAGAGAGAGGCGCCGGGGTAACCCTTAGCAATCAGCCCCAGCATTTT

J gene: TRBJ2-1
D gene: -
clone size: once
V gene: TRBV6-5
CDR3 protein: CASSYSVRGVGRKEQFF
CDR3 DNA: TGTGCCAGCAGTTATTCGGTGCGCGGGGTGGGCCGCAAAGAGCAGTTCTTC

J gene: TRBJ2-1
D gene: TRBD2
clone size: once
V gene: TRBV19
CDR3 protein: CASGGGPNEQFF
CDR3 DNA: TGTGCCAGTGGGGGAGGGCCCAATGAGCAGTTCTTC

J gene: TRBJ1-1
D gene: -
clone size: -
V gene: TRBV3-1
CDR3 protein: CASSRGRYRTEAFF
CDR3 DNA: TGTGCCAGCAGCCGAGGGCGGTACAGGACTGAAGCTTTCTTT

J gene: TRBJ1-3
D gene: -
clone size: -
V gene: TRBV10-3
CDR3 protein: CAISDYREEGNTIYF
CDR3 DNA: TGTGCCATCAGTGATTACAGGGAGGAGGGAAACACCATATATTTT

J gene: TRBJ1-5
D gene: -
clone size: -
V gene: TRBV9
CDR3 protein: CASSPSSGDQPQHF
CDR3 DNA: TGTGCCAGCAGCCCTTCGAGCGGGGATCAGCCCCAGCATTTT

J gene: TRBJ2-3
D gene: -
clone size: -
V gene: TRBV2
CDR3 protein: CASSEGRGSTDTQYF
CDR3 DNA: TGTGCCAGCAGTGAAGGCCGGGGGAGCACAGATACGCAGTATTTT

J gene: TRBJ2-3
D gene: -
clone size: once
V gene: TRBV6-5
CDR3 protein: CASSSSSGMQYF
CDR3 DNA: TGTGCCAGCAGCTCCTCGTCGGGGATGCAGTATTTT

J gene: TRBJ1-1
D gene: -
clone size: -
V gene: TRBV7-8
CDR3 protein: CASSPPRGAGAFF
CDR3 DNA: TGTGCCAGCAGCCCCCCTCGGGGTGCGGGAGCTTTCTTT

J gene: TRBJ2-1
D gene: TRBD2
clone size: -
V gene: TRBV3-1
CDR3 protein: CASSQGSGLAGGTYNEQFF
CDR3 DNA: TGTGCCAGCAGCCAAGGGTCAGGACTAGCGGGGGGGACCTACAATGAGCAGTTCTTC

J gene: TRBJ2-1
D gene: TRBD2
clone size: -
V gene: TRBV7-9
CDR3 protein: CASSTRSGRDGYNEQFF
CDR3 DNA: TGTGCCAGCAGCACTCGTAGCGGGAGGGATGGATACAATGAGCAGTTCTTC

J gene: TRBJ2-7
D gene: TRBD2
clone size: -
V gene: TRBV4-1
CDR3 protein: CASSQDGLAGVGEQYF
CDR3 DNA: TGCGCCAGCAGCCAAGATGGACTAGCGGGAGTAGGGGAGCAGTACTTC

J gene: TRBJ1-5
D gene: TRBD1
clone size: -
V gene: TRBV4-2
CDR3 protein: CASSQDRGQAQHF
CDR3 DNA: TGTGCCAGCAGCCAAGACCGCGGACAGGCCCAGCATTTT

J gene: TRBJ2-7
D gene: TRBD1
clone size: -
V gene: TRBV19
CDR3 protein: CASSGPGTGDDEQYF
CDR3 DNA: TGTGCCAGTAGTGGACCCGGGACAGGGGACGACGAGCAGTACTTC

J gene: TRBJ2-2
D gene: -
clone size: few
V gene: TRBV3-1
CDR3 protein: CASSQDWTGELFF
CDR3 DNA: TGTGCCAGCAGCCAAGATTGGACCGGGGAGCTGTTTTTT

J gene: TRBJ2-2
D gene: -
clone size: -
V gene: TRBV9
CDR3 protein: CASSSAGLNTGELFF
CDR3 DNA: TGTGCCAGCAGCTCGGCGGGCTTAAACACCGGGGAGCTGTTTTTT

J gene: TRBJ1-2
D gene: -
clone size: -
V gene: TRBV12-3/TRBV12-4
CDR3 protein: CASSLGGNNDYGYTF
CDR3 DNA: TGTGCCAGCAGTTTGGGGGGAAACAACGACTATGGCTACACCTTC

J gene: TRBJ2-2
D gene: TRBD2
clone size: -
V gene: TRBV18
CDR3 protein: CASSPGVAGGTGELFF
CDR3 DNA: TGTGCCAGCTCACCAGGAGTAGCGGGAGGGACCGGGGAGCTGTTTTTT